This T cell receptor beta chain came from a study of control samples from healthy donors and cancer patients. Sequencing used immunoSEQ multiplex PCR; TCRdb keeps in-frame clones, though not all of them. The table has 150,000 to 200,000 clones, around 90% seen once; the top ten hold about 1.4%. The CDR3 consists of 17 residues. The V segment lost 4 bases and the J segment 1 base; nucleotides outside the gene matches: 7. Germline V gene data show CDR1 as KGHDR and CDR2 as SFDVKD. The sequence derives from a woman in her forties or fifties in good health. The sequencing input was blood. The chain employs TRBV24-1 and TRBJ2-3; 10 positions agree with TRBD1. CDR3 residues: CATSDPTGGVGTDTQYF. The DNA for the CDR3 is TGTGCCACCAGTGACCCGACAGGGGGCGTGGGCACAGATACGCAGTATTTT.